This section outlines one T cell receptor (beta chain) sequence together with its context. Unique molecular identifiers were used in preparing the TCRbeta library. Using its own MiXCR run on the PCR reads, TCRdb lists one record per CDR3 protein. The table shows 300,000 to 400,000 distinct CDR3 sequences, with around 15% occurring only once. V lost 9 bases and J 0 bases, leaving 12 bases between the germline ends. Germline lookup yields CDR1 LGHDT and CDR2 YNNKEL (reference sequence). The CDR3 has 13 amino acids. This sample is part of a study of T-cell reconstitution after alpha-beta-depleted transplantation in children.

The sequenced sample was PBMCs, mostly from graft donor cells, obtained 360 days after TCRalphabeta/CD19-depleted stem cell transplant. The clonotype was recovered from a male patient aged 2-15 years who had a stem cell transplant for acute lymphoblastic leukemia, so the T cells may come from the graft donor. The V call is TRBV3-1, the J call TRBJ2-7; no clear D gene. In DNA, the CDR3 is TGTGCCAGAGGAGAGGCAGTCTCCTACGAGCAGTACTTC. Protein sequence: CARGEAVSYEQYF.